This passage covers 25 T cell receptor beta chains from one sample sequenced in a study of shared clonotypes between healthy human individuals. The method was immunoSEQ multiplex PCR; TCRdb's version includes in-frame clones alone and lacks a portion of them. The table has approximately 2.5 million clones, approximately 93% seen once. Source material: naive CD4+ T cells from PBMCs. Subset meaning: CD45RA+ positively selected. The source of these receptors is a man younger than 30 in good health. Some clones in this sample may be carry-over from other donors' samples.

The chain links TRBV5-6 to TRBJ2-1; 8 positions agree with TRBD2. The CDR3 length is 14 residues. V dropped 4 bases and J dropped 2; count of bases not matched to a gene: 2. Germline values: CDR1 SGHDT, CDR2 YYEEEE. The CDR3 sequence: CASSAGLAYNEQFF. DNA of the CDR3: TGTGCCAGCAGCGCGGGACTAGCCTACAATGAGCAGTTCTTC.

V usage is TRBV14 and J usage is TRBJ2-7; no firm D call. CDR1 SGHDN and CDR2 FVKESK come from the germline V gene. The CDR3 has 15 amino acids. The ends were cut back, 0 bases at V and 2 bases at J, with 11 bases in the middle. In DNA form, the CDR3 reads TGTGCCAGCAGCCAAGACTCGTCCTACCCCTACGAGCAGTACTTC. This encodes CASSQDSSYPYEQYF.

The V and J genes are TRBV9 and TRBJ1-4; D is perhaps TRBD1 (5 bases). The CDR3 is 17 amino acids. The V and J ends lost 0 bases and 6 bases respectively, with 18 bases between them. Germline values: CDR1 SGDLS, CDR2 YYNGEE. CDR3 in DNA: TGTGCCAGCAGCGTAGGGGACGACGGCATCCTCCATGAAAAACTGTTTTTT. It codes for CASSVGDDGILHEKLFF. The complete variable domain, with remaining parts taken from reference TRBV9 and TRBJ1-4, reads DSGVTQTPKHLITATGQRVTLRCSPRSGDLSVYWYQQSLDQGLQFLIQYYNGEERAKGNILERFSAQQFPDLHSELNLSSLELGDSALYFCASSVGDDGILHEKLFFGSGTQLSVL.

The gene calls are TRBV15 and TRBJ1-4, with 9 bases matching TRBD1. V trimming: 5 bases; J trimming: 7 bases; junction bases outside the gene matches: 8. There are 15 residues in the CDR3. The germline gives CDR1 LNHNV, CDR2 YYDKDF (reference sequence). The CDR3 region has the DNA TGTGCCACCAGCCGGGACAGGGTCTGGAGTGAAAAACTGTTTTTT. It translates to CATSRDRVWSEKLFF.

This chain connects TRBV27 to TRBJ2-5, with 10 bases aligning to TRBD2. Germline V gene sequence: CDR1 MNHEY, CDR2 SMNVEV (reference sequence). The V gene end was trimmed by 7 bases and the J gene end by 5 bases; junction bases not matched to a gene: 13. The CDR3 is 16 amino acids. This CDR3 is CASKPTPSGSWETQYF. The CDR3 DNA is TGTGCCAGCAAGCCGACCCCTAGCGGGAGTTGGGAGACCCAGTACTTC.

V and J are TRBV5-1 and TRBJ2-4; TRBD1 agrees at 12 bases. CDR1 SGHRS and CDR2 YFSETQ come from the germline V gene. Trimming cost V 0 bases and J 1 base; bases outside gene matches: 8. The CDR3 is 19 residues long. The CDR3 reads CASSLGMGTGGSAKNIQYF. In DNA, the CDR3 is TGCGCCAGCAGCTTGGGTATGGGGACAGGGGGCTCGGCCAAAAACATTCAGTACTTC.

This chain joins TRBV5-8 and TRBJ2-5, with D possibly matching TRBD2 (6 bases). Germline-derived CDR1 and CDR2 are SGHTS and YDEGEE. The CDR3 spans 13 residues. Between the trimmed V and J ends, which lost 4 bases and 5 bases, there was a span of 12 bases. The CDR3 region is CASSGDWRETQYF. CDR3 coding DNA: TGTGCCAGCAGCGGGGACTGGCGGGAGACCCAGTACTTC.

This chain connects TRBV18 to TRBJ1-5; TRBD1 might be the D (6 bases). V was trimmed by 3 bases and J by 7 bases, leaving 19 bases between them. Germline V gives CDR1 KGHSH, CDR2 LQKENI. The CDR3 sequence is 16 residues long. This chain's CDR3 is CASSPRGTSVVQPQHF. The DNA of the CDR3 is TGTGCCAGCTCACCTCGTGGGACATCTGTAGTCCAGCCCCAGCATTTT.

The V and J genes are TRBV27 and TRBJ2-7, with 9 bases identical to TRBD1. Germline-derived CDR1 and CDR2 are MNHEY and SMNVEV (reference sequence). J lost 3 bases, V lost 7 bases, and 10 bases had no gene match. The CDR3 length is 15 residues. The CDR3 nucleotides are TGTGCCAGCACAGGTCTAGGACAGGGGCTCTACGAGCAGTACTTC. This encodes CASTGLGQGLYEQYF.

Details on this clone: The same CDR3 can be traced to other DNA sequences in this sample. This chain uses TRBV28 with TRBJ1-1, with 8 bases lining up with TRBD1. V trimming: 5 bases; J trimming: 0 bases; junction bases outside the gene matches: 5. Germline CDR1 and CDR2: MDHEN and SYDVKM. The CDR3 contains 15 residues. This chain's CDR3 is CASSLRDRLNTEAFF. The DNA of the CDR3 is TGTGCCAGCAGTCTGCGGGACAGGTTGAACACTGAAGCTTTCTTT.

The chain has TRBV4-1 and TRBJ2-5; no clear D gene. V was cut by 1 base and J by 5 bases, with 11 bases left in between. In germline, CDR1 is MGHRA, CDR2 YSYEKL. This CDR3 contains 14 residues. CDR3 sequence reads: CASSQGAVRETQYF. The CDR3 nucleotides are TGCGCCAGCAGCCAAGGAGCAGTAAGGGAGACCCAGTACTTC.

The chain has TRBV4-1 and TRBJ1-2, with D possibly matching TRBD1 (5 bases). Germline values: CDR1 MGHRA, CDR2 YSYEKL. V lost 4 bases and J lost 3, with 18 bases in between. The CDR3 covers 16 residues. The CDR3 region is CASSPGRGVRDYGYTF. CDR3 bases: TGCGCCAGCAGCCCGGGTAGGGGAGTCCGCGACTATGGCTACACCTTC.

In DNA form, the CDR3 reads TGTGCCAGCACGGTGTACAATGAGCAGTTCTTC. Translation: CASTVYNEQFF. The chain joins TRBV28 to TRBJ2-1, with D hard to call. Germline V CDR1 and CDR2: MDHEN, SYDVKM. Trimming took off 7 bases at V and 4 bases at J, with 5 bases between the two ends. The CDR3 sequence is 11 residues long.

The chain recombines TRBV5-6 with TRBJ1-3; 7 bases align to TRBD1. This CDR3 region has 14 residues. CDR1 and CDR2 from the germline V gene are SGHDT and YYEEEE. V shed 5 bases, J shed 2 bases, and the junction held 4 bases outside the gene matches. CDR3 residues: CASRQGGAGNTIYF. CDR3 bases: TGTGCCAGCAGGCAAGGGGGCGCTGGAAACACCATATATTTT.

V usage is TRBV28 and J usage is TRBJ1-6; D perhaps matches TRBD1 (6 bases). V was shortened by 6 bases and J by 14 bases, with 20 bases between the two germline ends. CDR1 MDHEN and CDR2 SYDVKM come from the germline V gene. CDR3 length: 14 amino acids. The CDR3 region is CASSPTGLTRALHF. As DNA, the CDR3 is TGTGCCAGCAGCCCGACAGGACTCACTAGGGCCCTCCACTTT.

This clone was recorded only once. The J gene is TRBJ1-1, the V gene TRBV6-1; D might be TRBD1 (6 bases). Germline values: CDR1 MNHNS, CDR2 SASEGT. The CDR3 is made up of 16 amino acids. V was clipped by 4 bases and J by 1 base, with 16 bases between them. In DNA, the CDR3 is TGTGCCAGCAGTGGGGGGGCCAGGGGCGCGAACACTGAAGCTTTCTTT. It codes for CASSGGARGANTEAFF.

The genes are TRBV19 and TRBJ1-4; no definite D call. Trimming cost V 4 bases and J 8 bases, with 14 bases left between them. Per the germline V gene, CDR1 is LNHDA and CDR2 is SQIVND (reference sequence). The CDR3 loop spans 14 amino acids. This CDR3 reads CASSTPPLSEKLFF. Written as DNA, the CDR3 is TGTGCCAGTAGTACCCCTCCGTTATCCGAAAAACTGTTTTTT.

V usage is TRBV7-6 and J usage is TRBJ2-1; D may be TRBD1 (7 bases). Trimming removed 2 bases at V and 7 bases at J, with 24 bases between. The CDR3 sequence is 18 residues long. Germline V gives CDR1 SGHVS, CDR2 FNYEAQ. CDR3 sequence: CASSLSHRGPIGGNEQFF. The CDR3 nucleotides read TGTGCCAGCAGCTTATCCCACAGGGGCCCGATTGGGGGGAATGAGCAGTTCTTC.

The J gene is TRBJ1-5, the V gene TRBV28, with D possibly being TRBD1 (6 bases). The CDR3 extends over 18 amino acids. Germline assignment: CDR1 MDHEN and CDR2 SYDVKM. Trimming removed 2 bases at V and 4 bases at J, with 21 bases between. The CDR3 DNA reads as TGTGCCAGCAGTTTAGTCAGGGAAAGGGGGTTGGTTAATCAGCCCCAGCATTTT. Protein sequence: CASSLVRERGLVNQPQHF.

The chain is built from TRBV4-3 and TRBJ2-3, with D perhaps given as TRBD1 or TRBD2 (6 bases each). CDR1 LGHNA and CDR2 YSLEER come from the germline V gene. The CDR3 runs 15 residues. V shed 3 bases and J shed 8 bases, with 18 bases lying between them. CDR3 in DNA: TGCGCCAGCAGCCAGGGGGAGATAGGAGGGGGTACGCAGTATTTT. Translation: CASSQGEIGGGTQYF.

The chain is built from TRBV7-9 and TRBJ1-3; D call uncertain. The germline V gene encodes CDR1 SEHNR and CDR2 FQNEAQ (reference sequence). Trimming shortened V by 6 bases and J by 1 base, and 16 bases separated the two germline ends. The CDR3 runs 16 residues. The CDR3 here is CASSKLWVRSGNTIYF. CDR3 in DNA: TGTGCCAGCAGTAAACTCTGGGTTCGGTCTGGAAACACCATATATTTT.

The V gene is TRBV5-1, the J gene TRBJ1-6, with D perhaps matching TRBD1 (5 bases). CDR3 length: 14 residues. Per the germline V gene, CDR1 is SGHRS and CDR2 is YFSETQ. The V and J ends lost 0 bases and 7 bases respectively, with 8 bases between them. The CDR3 DNA follows: TGCGCCAGCAGCTTGGTGGGACCCAATTCACCCCTCCACTTT. The encoded protein is CASSLVGPNSPLHF.

CDR3 in amino acids: CATSRLAGGYEQFF. The CDR3 nucleotides read TGTGCCACCAGCAGACTAGCGGGAGGATATGAGCAGTTCTTC. This rearrangement joins TRBV15 to TRBJ2-1; 11 bases line up with TRBD2. V was pared by 2 bases and J by 8 bases, with 2 bases of the junction left unmatched. This CDR3 region has 14 residues. Germline CDR1 reads LNHNV; CDR2 reads YYDKDF (reference sequence).

V is TRBV6-1 and J is TRBJ2-2; 9 nucleotides line up with TRBD1. The CDR3 length is 14 residues. The trim removed 7 bases at V and 11 bases at J, leaving 11 bases unmatched. The germline V gene has CDR1 MNHNS and CDR2 SASEGT. CDR3 residues: CASILGQGRGELFF. The CDR3 bases are TGTGCCAGCATCCTTGGACAGGGGAGAGGAGAGCTGTTTTTT.

The chain has TRBV5-1 and TRBJ2-2; D might be TRBD1 (5 bases). The CDR3 is 15 residues long. Per the germline V gene, CDR1 is SGHRS and CDR2 is YFSETQ. Trimming removed 4 bases from V and 3 bases from J, with 13 bases in between. The chain's CDR3 is CASSVQGAHTGELFF. The CDR3 nucleotides read TGCGCCAGCAGCGTGCAAGGGGCTCACACCGGGGAGCTGTTTTTT.